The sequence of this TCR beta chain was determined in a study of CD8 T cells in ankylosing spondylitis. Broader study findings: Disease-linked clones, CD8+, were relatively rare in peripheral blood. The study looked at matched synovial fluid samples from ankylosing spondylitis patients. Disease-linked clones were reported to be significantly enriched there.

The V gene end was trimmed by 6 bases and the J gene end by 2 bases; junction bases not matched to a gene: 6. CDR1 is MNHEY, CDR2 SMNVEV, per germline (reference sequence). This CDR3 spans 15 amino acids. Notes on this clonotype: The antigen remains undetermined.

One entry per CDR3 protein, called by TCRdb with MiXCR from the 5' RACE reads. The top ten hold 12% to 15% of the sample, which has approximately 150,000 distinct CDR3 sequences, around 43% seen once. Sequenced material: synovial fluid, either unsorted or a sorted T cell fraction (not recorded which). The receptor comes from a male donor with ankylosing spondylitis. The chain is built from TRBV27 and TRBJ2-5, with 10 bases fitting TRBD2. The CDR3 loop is CASSLLAGTQETQYF. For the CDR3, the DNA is TGTGCCAGCAGCTTACTAGCGGGGACTCAAGAGACCCAGTACTTC.